This TCR beta chain was recovered during a study of blood T cell repertoires in COVID-19. As for the study in general: Spain, Italy and the United States supplied samples that represented acute and convalescent COVID-19.

The germline gives CDR1 ENHRY, CDR2 SYGVKD. Trimming at V came to 3 bases and at J to 5 bases, leaving 7 bases not matched to a gene. CDR3 length: 15 residues. In the source study's methods: Reference gene primer amplification yielded estimated nucleated cell counts. The protocol was immunoSEQ multiplex PCR, while the TCRdb copy is restricted to in-frame clones and leaves out a portion. V, J and clone size are taken as reported in that table, and D and trimming were inferred from the DNA itself. This sample has 180,000 or so clones, with more than 80% found just once. The TCR comes from a woman in her forties with COVID-19, enrolled during active disease. The V and J genes are TRBV10-3 and TRBJ2-3, with TRBD2 matching over 8 bases. Sequenced: peripheral blood. CDR3 DNA sequence: TGTGCCATCAGTGATACCAGCGGGGGTGGAGATACGCAGTATTTT. Protein: CAISDTSGGGDTQYF.